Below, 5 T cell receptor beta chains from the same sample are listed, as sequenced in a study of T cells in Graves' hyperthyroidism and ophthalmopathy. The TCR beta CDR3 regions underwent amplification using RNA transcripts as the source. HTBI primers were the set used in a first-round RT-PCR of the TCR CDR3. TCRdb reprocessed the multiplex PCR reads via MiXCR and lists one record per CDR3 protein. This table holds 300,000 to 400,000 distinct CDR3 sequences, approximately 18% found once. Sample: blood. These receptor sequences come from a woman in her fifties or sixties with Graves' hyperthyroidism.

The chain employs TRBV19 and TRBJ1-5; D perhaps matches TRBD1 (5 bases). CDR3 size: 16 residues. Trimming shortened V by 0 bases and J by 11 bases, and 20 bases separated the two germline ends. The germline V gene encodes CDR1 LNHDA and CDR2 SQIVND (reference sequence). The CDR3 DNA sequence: TGTGCCAGTAGTATAGATCGGAGGGAGCCCTCGGGGGCCCAGCATTTT. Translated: CASSIDRREPSGAQHF.

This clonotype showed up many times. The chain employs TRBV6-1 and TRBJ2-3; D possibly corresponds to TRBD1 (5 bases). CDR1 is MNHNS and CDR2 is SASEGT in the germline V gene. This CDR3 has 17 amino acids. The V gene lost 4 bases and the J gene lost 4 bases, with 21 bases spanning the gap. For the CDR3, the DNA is TGTGCCAGCAGTGGTCGAGGAATCATAGGGGTACCAGATACGCAGTATTTT. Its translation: CASSGRGIIGVPDTQYF.

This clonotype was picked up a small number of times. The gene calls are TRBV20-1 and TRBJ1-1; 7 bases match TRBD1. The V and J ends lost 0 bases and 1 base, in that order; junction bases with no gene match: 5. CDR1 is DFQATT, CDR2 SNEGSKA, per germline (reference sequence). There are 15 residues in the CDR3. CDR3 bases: TGCAGTGCTAGAGACAGGGGGAGGCAGAACACTGAAGCTTTCTTT. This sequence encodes CSARDRGRQNTEAFF.

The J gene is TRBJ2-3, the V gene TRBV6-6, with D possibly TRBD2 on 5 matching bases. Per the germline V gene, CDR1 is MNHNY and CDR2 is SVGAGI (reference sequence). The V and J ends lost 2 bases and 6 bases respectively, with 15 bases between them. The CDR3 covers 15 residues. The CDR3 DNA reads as TGTGCCAGCAGTTACATGGGCGGGCTGGGGGATACGCAGTATTTT. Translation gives CASSYMGGLGDTQYF.

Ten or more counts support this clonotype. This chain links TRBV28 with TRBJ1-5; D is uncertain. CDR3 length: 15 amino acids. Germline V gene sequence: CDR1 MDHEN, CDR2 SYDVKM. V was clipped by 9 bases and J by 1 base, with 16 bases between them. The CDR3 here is CASHRGRRSNQPQHF. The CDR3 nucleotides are TGTGCCAGTCACAGAGGCCGAAGGAGCAATCAGCCCCAGCATTTT.